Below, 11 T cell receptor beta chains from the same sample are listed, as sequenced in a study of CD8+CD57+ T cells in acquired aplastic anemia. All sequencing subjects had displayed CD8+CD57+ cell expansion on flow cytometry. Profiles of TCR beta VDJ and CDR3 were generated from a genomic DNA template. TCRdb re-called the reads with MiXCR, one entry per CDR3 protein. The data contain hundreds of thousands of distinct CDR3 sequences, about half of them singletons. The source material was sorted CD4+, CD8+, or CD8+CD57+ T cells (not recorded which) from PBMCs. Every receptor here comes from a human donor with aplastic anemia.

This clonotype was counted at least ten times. CDR3 region: CASSSPGHSYEQYF. For the CDR3, the DNA is TGTGCCAGCAGTTCCCCGGGACACTCCTACGAGCAGTACTTC. The chain joins TRBV6-1 to TRBJ2-7; TRBD1 might be the D (6 bases). This CDR3 is built from 14 residues. V was pared by 5 bases and J by 0 bases, with 11 bases between. Germline V gene lookup returns CDR1 MNHNS and CDR2 SASEGT.

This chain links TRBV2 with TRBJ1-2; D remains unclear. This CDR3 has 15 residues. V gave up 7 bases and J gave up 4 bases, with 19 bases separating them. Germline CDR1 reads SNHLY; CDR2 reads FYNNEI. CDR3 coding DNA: TGTGCCAGCAACCCGGAGGGTGCGGTAGCCTATGGCTACACCTTC. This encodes CASNPEGAVAYGYTF.

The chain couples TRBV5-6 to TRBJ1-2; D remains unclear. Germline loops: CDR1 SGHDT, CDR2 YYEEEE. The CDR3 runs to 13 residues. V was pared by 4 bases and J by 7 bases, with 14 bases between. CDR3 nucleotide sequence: TGTGCCAGCAGCCCAAAGGCGAGCTCTGGCTACACCTTC. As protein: CASSPKASSGYTF.

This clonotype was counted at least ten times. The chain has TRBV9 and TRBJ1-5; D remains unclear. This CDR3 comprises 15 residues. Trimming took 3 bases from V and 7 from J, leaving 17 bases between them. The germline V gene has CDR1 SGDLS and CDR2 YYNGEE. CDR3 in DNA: TGTGCCAGCAGCGCCGGGTCTGACTCCAGACAGCCCCAGCATTTT. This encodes CASSAGSDSRQPQHF.

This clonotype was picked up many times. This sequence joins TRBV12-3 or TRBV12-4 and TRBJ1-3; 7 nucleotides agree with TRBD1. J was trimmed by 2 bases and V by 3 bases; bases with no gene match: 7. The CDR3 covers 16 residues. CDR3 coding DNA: TGTGCCAGCAGTTTGGGGACAGCGAAGACTGGAAACACCATATATTTT. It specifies CASSLGTAKTGNTIYF.

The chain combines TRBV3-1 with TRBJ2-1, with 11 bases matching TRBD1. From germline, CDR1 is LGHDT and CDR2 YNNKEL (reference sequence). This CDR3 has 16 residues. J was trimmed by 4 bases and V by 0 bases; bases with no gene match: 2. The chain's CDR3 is CASSQDGTGGYNEQFF. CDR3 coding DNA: TGTGCCAGCAGCCAAGATGGGACAGGGGGATACAATGAGCAGTTCTTC.

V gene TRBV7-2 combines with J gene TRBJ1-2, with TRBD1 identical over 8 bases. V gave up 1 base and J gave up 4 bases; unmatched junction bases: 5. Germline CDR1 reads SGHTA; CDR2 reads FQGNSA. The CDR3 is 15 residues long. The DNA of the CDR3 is TGTGCCAGCAGCTTAGTAGGGACAGGACTCTATGGCTACACCTTC. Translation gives CASSLVGTGLYGYTF.

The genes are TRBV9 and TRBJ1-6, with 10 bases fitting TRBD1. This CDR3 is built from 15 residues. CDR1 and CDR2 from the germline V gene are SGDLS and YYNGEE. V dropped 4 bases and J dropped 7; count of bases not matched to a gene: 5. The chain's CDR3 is CASSPAGQGNSPLHF. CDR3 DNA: TGTGCCAGCAGCCCCGCGGGACAGGGGAATTCACCCCTCCACTTT. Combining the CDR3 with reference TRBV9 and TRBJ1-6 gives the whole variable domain DSGVTQTPKHLITATGQRVTLRCSPRSGDLSVYWYQQSLDQGLQFLIQYYNGEERAKGNILERFSAQQFPDLHSELNLSSLELGDSALYFCASSPAGQGNSPLHFGNGTRLTVT.

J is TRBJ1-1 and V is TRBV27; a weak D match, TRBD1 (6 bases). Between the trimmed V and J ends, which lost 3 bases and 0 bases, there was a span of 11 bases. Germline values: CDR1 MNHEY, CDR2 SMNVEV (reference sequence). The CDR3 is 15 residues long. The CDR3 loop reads CASSFTGSMNTEAFF. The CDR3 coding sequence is TGTGCCAGCAGTTTCACAGGGAGTATGAACACTGAAGCTTTCTTT.

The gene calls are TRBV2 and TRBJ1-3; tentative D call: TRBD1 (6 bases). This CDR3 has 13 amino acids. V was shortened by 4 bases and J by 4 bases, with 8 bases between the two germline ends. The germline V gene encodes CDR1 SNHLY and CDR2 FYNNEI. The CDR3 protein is CASSGGQGNTIYF. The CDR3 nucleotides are TGTGCCAGCAGTGGCGGACAGGGAAACACCATATATTTT.

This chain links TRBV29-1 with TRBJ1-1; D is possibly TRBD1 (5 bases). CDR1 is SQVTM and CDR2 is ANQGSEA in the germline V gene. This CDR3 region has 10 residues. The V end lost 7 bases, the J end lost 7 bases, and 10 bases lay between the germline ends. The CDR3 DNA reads TGCAGCGCGCGGGGCAGTGAAGCTTTCTTT. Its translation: CSARGSEAFF.